These T cell receptor beta chains were read from a single sample in a study of T cell responses to AZD1222 COVID-19 vaccine. Generated by immunoSEQ multiplex PCR, the TCRdb table keeps only in-frame clones and is missing some. The sample lists about 120,000 clones; roughly 91% were seen once. This specimen consisted of peripheral blood, obtained on day 0 of AZD1222 vaccination. The receptors were sampled from an adult in good health. The CDR3 runs from the conserved cysteine through the conserved F or W. D genes are given only for firm matches. Where a row states a size, it is once, few, many or the class of an expanded clone; other rows omit it.

V gene	J gene	D gene	clone size	CDR3 protein	CDR3 DNA
TRBV7-6	TRBJ2-7	TRBD2	.	CASSPGRGSNYYEQYF	TGTGCCAGCAGCCCCGGGAGGGGAAGCAATTATTACGAGCAGTACTTC
TRBV28	TRBJ2-3	.	.	CASSPQATPNTDTQYF	TGTGCCAGCAGCCCCCAAGCGACACCGAACACAGATACGCAGTATTTT
TRBV7-2	TRBJ2-3	TRBD2	.	CASSPTRGDGDTQYF	TGTGCCAGCAGTCCTACACGGGGGGACGGAGATACGCAGTATTTT
TRBV5-5	TRBJ2-1	.	.	CASSLLGGGYNEQFF	TGTGCCAGCAGCTTGTTGGGGGGCGGCTACAATGAGCAGTTCTTC
TRBV3-1/TRBV3-2	TRBJ1-2	.	.	CASSQERGFPFYGYTF	TGTGCCAGCAGCCAAGAGAGGGGGTTTCCTTTCTATGGCTACACCTTC
TRBV15	TRBJ1-2	TRBD1	.	CATSSTGSPGGYTF	TGTGCCACCAGCAGTACGGGATCCCCAGGGGGTTACACCTTC
TRBV7-9	TRBJ2-5	.	.	CASSLEGPWGTQYF	TGTGCCAGCAGCTTAGAAGGACCTTGGGGGACCCAGTACTTC
TRBV4-3	TRBJ1-2	.	.	CASSQVLVGNGYTF	TGCGCCAGCAGCCAAGTGTTGGTTGGGAATGGCTACACCTTC
TRBV5-5	TRBJ2-7	TRBD1	.	CASSSWTGHYEQYF	TGTGCCAGCAGCTCATGGACAGGGCACTACGAGCAGTACTTC
TRBV6-4	TRBJ2-4	TRBD1	.	CASSATGGNIQYF	TGTGCCAGCAGTGCCACAGGGGGCAACATTCAGTACTTC
TRBV7-8	TRBJ1-6	.	.	CASSYGTAYNSPLHF	TGTGCCAGCAGCTATGGGACTGCTTATAATTCACCCCTCCACTTT
TRBV2	TRBJ2-3	.	.	CASKAGLGTDTQYF	TGTGCCAGCAAGGCTGGGTTAGGGACAGATACGCAGTATTTT
TRBV19	TRBJ1-2	TRBD1	.	CASRDRDNYGYTF	TGTGCCAGTAGAGACAGGGACAACTATGGCTACACCTTC
TRBV4-2	TRBJ2-3	.	.	CASRNPGTYDDTQYF	TGTGCCAGCAGAAACCCCGGGACTTATGATGATACGCAGTATTTT
TRBV19	TRBJ2-2	.	.	CASSIPGAGELFF	TGTGCCAGTAGTATTCCGGGGGCCGGGGAGCTGTTTTTT
TRBV12-1	TRBJ1-1	.	.	CASSFGAVGGSRGNTEAFF	TGTGCCAGCAGCTTTGGTGCGGTTGGGGGGTCCCGCGGGAACACTGAAGCTTTCTTT
TRBV12-3/TRBV12-4	TRBJ1-2	.	.	CASSRGRNYGYTF	TGTGCCAGCAGCCGGGGACGGAACTATGGCTACACCTTC
TRBV7-8	TRBJ1-6	TRBD1	once	CASSSGQGASPLHF	TGTGCCAGCAGCTCGGGACAGGGCGCTTCACCCCTCCACTTT
TRBV6-5	TRBJ1-2	TRBD1	.	CASSSGTDNGYTF	TGTGCCAGCAGCTCCGGGACAGATAATGGCTACACCTTC
TRBV3-1/TRBV3-2	TRBJ2-2	TRBD2	few	CASSQGTSRSGELFF	TGTGCCAGCAGCCAGGGGACTAGCAGGTCCGGGGAGCTGTTTTTT
TRBV6-4	TRBJ2-5	.	.	CASSDVGGRETQYF	TGTGCCAGCAGTGACGTGGGGGGCAGAGAGACCCAGTACTTC
TRBV6-5	TRBJ1-5	.	.	CASTTPGQPQHF	TGTGCCAGCACAACGCCGGGGCAGCCCCAGCATTTT